Listed below are T cell receptor beta chains from one sample, sequenced in a study of regulatory T cells in long-lasting Graves disease. TCRdb reprocessed the multiplex PCR reads via MiXCR and lists one record per CDR3 protein. The sample consists of just over 600,000 distinct CDR3 sequences, less than 20% of them appearing once. Separately, the same data were catalogued under a study of T cells in Graves' hyperthyroidism and ophthalmopathy.

This specimen consisted of peripheral blood mononuclear cells (PBMCs), obtained at new diagnosis, from a patient treated with antithyroid drugs. The receptors shown here come from a woman aged 25-40 years with Graves disease. Both conserved end residues are part of each CDR3.

V,CDR3
TRBV28,CASSLSGDPLYVQYF
TRBV2,CASRGQGSTEAFF
TRBV7-2,CASSLQGTIDTQYF
TRBV7-3,CASSGQVQETQYF
TRBV28,CASSLGNSGANVLTF
TRBV18,CASSLGQDNEQFF
TRBV2,CASSERERDTGELFF
TRBV18,CASSAYGANVLAF
TRBV24-1,CATAGQGDNEQFF
TRBV27,CASSRGQGNYEQYF
TRBV15,CATGLAGGYNEQFF
TRBV12-3/TRBV12-4,CASSPSGFQETQYF
TRBV5-1,CASSASVRGQTEAFF
TRBV30,CAWSVGRGTEAFF
TRBV9,CARVLIAGPNNQPQHF
TRBV29-1,CSVRPPGSYNEQFF
TRBV6-1,CASRYHPGSGSGNSYEQYF
TRBV20-1,CSANLAGDYHEQFF
TRBV28,CASSIDRLGGYTF
TRBV12-3/TRBV12-4,CASTNQGRASYEQYF
TRBV5-1,CASSFPSGRALVEQFF
TRBV6-1,CASSEAGTGVGEQYF
TRBV3-1,CASSHGRGTQTQYF
TRBV5-1,CASSLGLPNTDTQYF